A single sample is the source of the 7 T cell receptor beta chains below, sequenced in a study of blood T cell repertoires in COVID-19. This table comes from immunoSEQ multiplex PCR, and its TCRdb copy is limited to in-frame clones, with some not included. There are more than 150,000 clones in the sample; over 75% occur only once, and around 2.8% lies in the top ten. The specimen was peripheral blood. The receptor set was obtained from a woman of 80 years or more with active or convalescent COVID-19.

The chain carries TRBV24-1 and TRBJ2-3; 10 bases are a match to TRBD2. The CDR3 loop spans 17 amino acids. V shed 5 bases and J 1 base; nucleotides not matched to a gene: 8. Per the germline V gene, CDR1 is KGHDR and CDR2 is SFDVKD. The CDR3 DNA reads TGTGCCACCAGTGGAGGACTAGCGGAGGTTGGCACAGATACGCAGTATTTT. Residues: CATSGGLAEVGTDTQYF.

The rearrangement joins TRBV6-6 to TRBJ1-6; D might be TRBD1 (5 bases). In germline, CDR1 is MNHNY, CDR2 SVGAGI (reference sequence). The V and J ends lost 5 bases and 2 bases respectively, with 25 bases between them. CDR3 length: 20 residues. The CDR3 here is CASSPTEVEGRVPYNSPLHF. In nucleotides, the CDR3 is TGTGCCAGCAGTCCCACCGAGGTCGAAGGCAGGGTGCCCTATAATTCACCCCTCCACTTT.

The gene calls are TRBV5-1 and TRBJ1-4, with no clear D. This CDR3 comprises 13 residues. Germline V gene lookup returns CDR1 SGHRS and CDR2 YFSETQ. Trimming took 4 bases from V and 3 from J, leaving 7 bases between them. This chain's CDR3 is CASSPGPNEKLFF. CDR3 sequence (DNA): TGCGCCAGCAGCCCCGGTCCTAATGAAAAACTGTTTTTT.

This chain joins TRBV6-5 and TRBJ1-2, with 11 bases lining up with TRBD1. V lost 2 bases and J lost 6; bases outside the gene matches: 8. This CDR3 contains 16 residues. Germline V CDR1 and CDR2: MNHEY, SVGAGI. The DNA for the CDR3 is TGTGCCAGCAGTTACCAACAAGGACAGGGGGCAGATGGCTACACCTTC. Residues: CASSYQQGQGADGYTF.

A few counts support this clone. This rearrangement joins TRBV28 to TRBJ2-1, with 11 bases fitting TRBD2. Trimming removed 2 bases from V and 7 bases from J; junction bases left unmatched: 10. Germline V lookup: CDR1 MDHEN, CDR2 SYDVKM. This CDR3 region has 17 residues. CDR3 in DNA: TGTGCCAGCAGTTTAGTAGCGGGGGGGGCCTACGGGAATGAGCAGTTCTTC. This encodes CASSLVAGGAYGNEQFF.

This clone was counted a few times. The chain joins TRBV30 to TRBJ1-6, with D unclear. Trimming pared 3 bases from V and 10 bases from J, leaving 13 bases between. This CDR3 has 13 amino acids. The germline CDR1 and CDR2 sequences are GTSNPN and SVGIG (reference sequence). The CDR3 reads CAWSAGELSPLHF. CDR3 bases: TGTGCCTGGAGCGCCGGGGAACTCTCACCCCTCCACTTT.

The V and J genes are TRBV4-1 and TRBJ2-3; D might be TRBD2 (5 bases). V lost 0 bases and J lost 4, with 14 bases in between. CDR1 is MGHRA, CDR2 YSYEKL, per germline. The CDR3 extends over 16 amino acids. The DNA of the CDR3 is TGCGCCAGCAGCCAAGAGGACTCCTCGGTCCCAGATACGCAGTATTTT. It translates to CASSQEDSSVPDTQYF.